This is a list of T cell receptor beta chains from one sample in a study of blood T cell repertoires in COVID-19. The assay was immunoSEQ multiplex PCR, and TCRdb's table has in-frame clones only and misses some. The table records about 28,000 clones, 84% of them present only once. Sequencing was done on a sample of peripheral blood. The receptors shown here come from a man between 65 and 79 years old with active COVID-19. CDR3s leave out the opening cysteine and the closing phenylalanine or tryptophan.

>TRBV6-5
ASSYSGAGKPQH
>TRBV5-6
ASSLSERGWDTQY
>TRBV6-6
ASSYSRAYADTEAF
>TRBV30
AWKGRTGANSPLH
>TRBV3-1/TRBV3-2
ASSQEYRGRANTDTQY
>TRBV19
ATAGPTNTEAF
>TRBV11-1
ASSLGGNEQY
>TRBV7-9
ASSSGTSGSGELF
>TRBV19
AMGGEIGTDTQY
>TRBV5-1
ASSNPTGGGNTEAF